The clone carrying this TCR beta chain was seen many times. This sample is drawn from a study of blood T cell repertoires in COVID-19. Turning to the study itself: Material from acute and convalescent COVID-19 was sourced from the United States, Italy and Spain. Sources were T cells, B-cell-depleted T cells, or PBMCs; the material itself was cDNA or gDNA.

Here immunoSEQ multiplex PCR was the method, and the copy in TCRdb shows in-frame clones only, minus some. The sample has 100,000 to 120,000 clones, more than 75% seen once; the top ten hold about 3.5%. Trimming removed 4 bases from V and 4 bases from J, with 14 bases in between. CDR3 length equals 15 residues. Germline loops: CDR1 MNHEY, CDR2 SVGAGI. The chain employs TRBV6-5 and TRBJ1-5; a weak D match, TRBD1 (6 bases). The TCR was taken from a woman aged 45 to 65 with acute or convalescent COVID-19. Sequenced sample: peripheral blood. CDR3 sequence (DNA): TGTGCCAGCAGTTCCGGACAGACCGCAAATCAGCCCCAGCATTTT. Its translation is CASSSGQTANQPQHF.